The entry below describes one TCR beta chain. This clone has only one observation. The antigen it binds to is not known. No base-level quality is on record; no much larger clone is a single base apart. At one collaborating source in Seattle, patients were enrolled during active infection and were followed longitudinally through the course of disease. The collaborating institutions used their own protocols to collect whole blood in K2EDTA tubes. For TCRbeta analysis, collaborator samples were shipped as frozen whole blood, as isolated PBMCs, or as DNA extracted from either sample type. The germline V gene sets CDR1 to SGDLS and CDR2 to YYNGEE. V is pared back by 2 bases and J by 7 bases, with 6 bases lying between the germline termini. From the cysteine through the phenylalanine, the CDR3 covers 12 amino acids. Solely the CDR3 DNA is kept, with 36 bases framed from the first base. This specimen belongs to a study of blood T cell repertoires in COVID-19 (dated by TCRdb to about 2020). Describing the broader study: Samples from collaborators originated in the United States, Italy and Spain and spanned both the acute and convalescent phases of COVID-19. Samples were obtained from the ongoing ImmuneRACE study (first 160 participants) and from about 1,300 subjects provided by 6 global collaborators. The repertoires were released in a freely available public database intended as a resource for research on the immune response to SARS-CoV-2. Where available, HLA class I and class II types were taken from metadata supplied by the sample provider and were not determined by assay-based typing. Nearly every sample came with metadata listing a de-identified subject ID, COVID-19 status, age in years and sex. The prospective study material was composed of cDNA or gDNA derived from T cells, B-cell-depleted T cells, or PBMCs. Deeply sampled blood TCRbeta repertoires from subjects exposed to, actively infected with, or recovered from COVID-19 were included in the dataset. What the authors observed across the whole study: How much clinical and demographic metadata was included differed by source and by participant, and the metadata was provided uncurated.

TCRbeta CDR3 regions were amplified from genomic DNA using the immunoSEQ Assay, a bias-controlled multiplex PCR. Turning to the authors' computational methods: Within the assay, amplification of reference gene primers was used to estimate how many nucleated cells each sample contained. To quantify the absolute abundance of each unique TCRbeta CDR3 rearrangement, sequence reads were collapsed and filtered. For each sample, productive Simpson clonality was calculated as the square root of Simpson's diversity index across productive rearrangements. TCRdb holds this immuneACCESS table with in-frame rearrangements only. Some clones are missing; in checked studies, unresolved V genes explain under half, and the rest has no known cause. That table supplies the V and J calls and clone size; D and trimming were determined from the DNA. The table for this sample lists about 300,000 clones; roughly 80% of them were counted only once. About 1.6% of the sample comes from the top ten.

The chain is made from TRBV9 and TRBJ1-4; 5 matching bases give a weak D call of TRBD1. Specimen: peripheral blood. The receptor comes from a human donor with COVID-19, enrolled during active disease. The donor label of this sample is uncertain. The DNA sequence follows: TGTGCCAGCAGCGTCGACAGTGAAAAACTGTTTTTT. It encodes CASSVDSEKLFF.